The 16 T cell receptor beta chains below all came from one sample that was sequenced in a study of graft-versus-host responses after intestinal transplantation. Processing was applied to graft tissue in order to liberate intraepithelial and lamina propria lymphocytes. Method: immunoSEQ multiplex PCR; TCRdb's copy keeps in-frame clones and lacks some. The sample carries some 66,000 clones, 89% recorded once. Material: ileum tissue, obtained 350 to 400 days after transplant. These TCRs come from a human patient who received an intestinal transplant, so some T cells may come from the graft donor.

The V call is TRBV19, the J call TRBJ2-7; D perhaps matches TRBD1 (5 bases). The CDR3 has 13 amino acids. With 9 bases removed from V and 2 bases from J, the gap between germline ends came to 14 bases. The germline V gene has CDR1 LNHDA and CDR2 SQIVND (reference sequence). The CDR3 region has the DNA TGTGCCAGACACCCCAGGGTAACCTACGAGCAGTACTTC. Protein: CARHPRVTYEQYF.

A single count supports this clone. The chain has TRBV2 and TRBJ1-3; 7 nucleotides line up with TRBD1. CDR1 is SNHLY and CDR2 is FYNNEI in the germline V gene. The CDR3 covers 16 residues. After removal of 4 bases from V and 1 base from J, the junction contained 7 bases not matched to a gene. The CDR3 coding sequence is TGTGCCAGCAGTGTTAGGGGGCCCACATCTGGAAACACCATATATTTT. This sequence encodes CASSVRGPTSGNTIYF. The variable domain in full, completed from reference TRBV2 and TRBJ1-3, reads EPEVTQTPSHQVTQMGQEVILRCVPISNHLYFYWYRQILGQKVEFLVSFYNNEISEKSEIFDDQFSVERPDGSNFTLKIRSTKLEDSAMYFCASSVRGPTSGNTIYFGEGSWLTVV.

The chain links TRBV5-4 to TRBJ2-1, with TRBD1 matching 12 bases. Trimming at V came to 5 bases and at J to 9 bases, leaving 6 bases not matched to a gene. The CDR3 totals 14 residues. Germline assignment: CDR1 SGHNT and CDR2 YYREEE (reference sequence). In DNA, the CDR3 is TGTGCCAGCAGGTGGGACAGGGGGCTTACTGAGCAGTTCTTC. It specifies CASRWDRGLTEQFF. Supplemented by reference TRBV5-4 and TRBJ2-1, the full variable domain reads ETGVTQSPTHLIKTRGQQVTLRCSSQSGHNTVSWYQQALGQGPQFIFQYYREEENGRGNFPPRFSGLQFPNYSSELNVNALELDDSALYLCASRWDRGLTEQFFGPGTRLTVL.

The chain is built from TRBV11-2 and TRBJ2-5; 7 bases are shared with TRBD1. J lost 5 bases, V lost 5 bases, and 14 bases had no gene match. CDR1 is SGHAT and CDR2 is FQNNGV in the germline V gene. This CDR3 spans 16 amino acids. In nucleotides, the CDR3 is TGTGCCAGCAGCCTCGGGGACAGCCTGACCCGGGAGACCCAGTACTTC. Translation: CASSLGDSLTRETQYF.

V gene TRBV6-6 combines with J gene TRBJ1-3; D gene uncertain. Trimming took off 7 bases at V and 3 bases at J, with 4 bases between the two ends. The CDR3 has 11 residues. CDR1 and CDR2 from the germline V gene are MNHNY and SVGAGI (reference sequence). CDR3 amino acids: CASKIGNTIYF. Here the CDR3 DNA reads TGTGCCAGCAAGATTGGAAACACCATATATTTT.

The chain has TRBV9 and TRBJ1-6; D call uncertain. V was trimmed by 4 bases and J by 7 bases, leaving 18 bases between them. The CDR3 has 16 amino acids. CDR1 is SGDLS, CDR2 YYNGEE, per germline. The CDR3 reads CASSTGVVMGNSPLHF. In DNA form, the CDR3 reads TGTGCCAGCAGCACCGGAGTTGTAATGGGGAATTCACCCCTCCACTTT.

The chain uses TRBV4-2 and TRBJ1-1, with D possibly TRBD1 on 6 matching bases. The CDR3 sequence is 15 residues long. CDR1 is LGHNA, CDR2 YNFKEQ, per germline. The V gene lost 0 bases and the J gene lost 5 bases, with 13 bases spanning the gap. This CDR3 reads CASSQEGGARTEAFF. DNA for the CDR3: TGTGCCAGCAGCCAAGAAGGGGGAGCTAGGACTGAAGCTTTCTTT.

This chain links TRBV27 with TRBJ2-1; 7 positions match TRBD1. The germline gives CDR1 MNHEY, CDR2 SMNVEV (reference sequence). The CDR3 spans 12 residues. V shed 4 bases and J 9 bases; nucleotides not matched to a gene: 3. In DNA form, the CDR3 reads TGTGCCAGCAGTTCCCAGGGGGTTGAGCAGTTCTTC. This gives the protein CASSSQGVEQFF.

Here the CDR3 DNA reads TGCGCCAGCAGCCACGGGGGACAGTCCTACGAGCAGTACTTC. It yields the protein CASSHGGQSYEQYF. This chain connects TRBV5-1 to TRBJ2-5; D is perhaps TRBD1 (7 bases). The DNA matches TRBJ2-7 better at its end, which makes the J call doubtful. Per germline, CDR1 SGHRS and CDR2 YFSETQ. The CDR3 extends over 14 amino acids.

The V and J genes are TRBV28 and TRBJ2-7; TRBD1 might be the D (6 bases). The CDR3 has 14 amino acids. V was pared by 3 bases and J by 3 bases, with 12 bases between. Germline V CDR1 and CDR2: MDHEN, SYDVKM. CDR3 residues: CASSFTGPRYEQYF. CDR3 nucleotides: TGTGCCAGCAGTTTCACAGGGCCTCGCTACGAGCAGTACTTC.

This clone was seen more than once but under ten times. The V and J genes are TRBV2 and TRBJ1-4, with D possibly matching TRBD1 (5 bases). CDR1 is SNHLY, CDR2 FYNNEI, per germline. With 7 bases removed from V and 7 bases from J, the gap between germline ends came to 16 bases. This CDR3 contains 14 residues. The CDR3 loop is CASMGDLGGEKLFF. The CDR3 coding sequence is TGTGCCAGCATGGGGGACCTCGGAGGTGAAAAACTGTTTTTT.

The chain links TRBV4-1 to TRBJ2-1; a possible D gene is TRBD2 (6 bases). V lost 1 base to trimming and J lost 10 bases, with 17 bases between them. Germline V gene lookup returns CDR1 MGHRA and CDR2 YSYEKL. The CDR3 runs 15 residues. The CDR3 DNA sequence: TGCGCCAGCAGCCAAGGGGGACTCCCCGGAGGGGAGCAGTTCTTC. Amino acids: CASSQGGLPGGEQFF.

This clone showed up just once. The chain combines TRBV29-1 with TRBJ1-2; D possibly corresponds to TRBD1 (5 bases). Trimming took off 2 bases at V and 13 bases at J, with 17 bases between the two ends. CDR1 SQVTM and CDR2 ANQGSEA come from the germline V gene. The CDR3 consists of 12 residues. CDR3 in amino acids: CSVERQTEYPTF. CDR3 sequence (DNA): TGCAGCGTTGAAAGACAGACAGAATATCCCACCTTC.

This chain uses TRBV29-1 with TRBJ1-3; D might be TRBD1 (5 bases). Trimming cost V 0 bases and J 0 bases, with 9 bases left between them. Germline CDR1 is SQVTM and CDR2 is ANQGSEA. The CDR3 has 15 amino acids. DNA of the CDR3: TGCAGCGTTGAAGATGGGGCCTACTCTGGAAACACCATATATTTT. Translating it yields CSVEDGAYSGNTIYF.

This clone was detected a few times. The chain links TRBV5-1 to TRBJ2-3; 10 nucleotides align to TRBD2. The germline CDR1 and CDR2 sequences are SGHRS and YFSETQ. Trimming removed 4 bases from V and 4 bases from J; junction bases left unmatched: 6. The CDR3 spans 15 residues. CDR3 region: CASSLGTSVSDTQYF. CDR3 sequence (DNA): TGCGCCAGCAGCCTGGGGACTAGCGTCTCAGATACGCAGTATTTT.

V and J are TRBV6-4 and TRBJ1-2; D is possibly TRBD1 (6 bases). CDR1 is MRHNA, CDR2 SNTAGT, per germline. CDR3 size: 14 residues. The V end lost 1 base, the J end lost 7 bases, and 13 bases lay between the germline ends. CDR3 residues: CASSDWWGASGYTF. Here the CDR3 DNA reads TGTGCCAGCAGTGACTGGTGGGGGGCGAGTGGCTACACCTTC.